This T cell receptor beta chain was obtained from a study of T-cell reconstitution after alpha-beta-depleted transplantation in children. The CDR3 is 11 residues long. V was pared by 4 bases and J by 5 bases, with 6 bases between. Looked up from germline, CDR1 is MDHEN and CDR2 is SYDVKM. Findings and caveats of the study: There were reportedly several hundred expanded graft clones from which alpha-beta T cells came about two months after transplant. By one year post-transplant, T-cell counts and diversity largely arose from T cells that were newly produced. Surviving recipient T cells and thymic progenitors underlay high day-60 TCRbeta diversity in some patients.

Researchers prepared the TCRbeta library using unique molecular identifiers, the study reports. TCRdb fed the PCR reads into MiXCR, producing one record per CDR3 protein. The table records about 640,000 distinct CDR3 sequences, 10% to 15% of them present only once. This clonotype has ten or more counts. The antigen is not known. This sequence joins TRBV28 and TRBJ2-7; D is unclear. The material was PBMCs, mostly from graft donor cells, obtained 360 days after TCRalphabeta/CD19-depleted stem cell transplant. The sequence derives from a male patient aged 10 to 17 who had a stem cell transplant for acute myeloid leukemia, so the T cells may come from the graft donor. The CDR3 is CASSWANEQYF. DNA for the CDR3: TGTGCCAGCAGTTGGGCGAACGAGCAGTACTTC. Together with reference TRBV28 and TRBJ2-7, the CDR3 gives the full variable domain: DVKVTQSSRYLVKRTGEKVFLECVQDMDHENMFWYRQDPGLGLRLIYFSYDVKMKEKGDIPEGYSVSREKKERFSLILESASTNQTSMYLCASSWANEQYFGPGTRLTVT.